A single sample gave rise to the 5 T cell receptor beta chains below, sequenced in a study of early T cells in non-severe SARS-CoV-2 infection. TCRdb processed the 5' RACE reads anew with MiXCR; each CDR3 protein has one entry. The sample yields under 95,000 distinct CDR3 sequences, under 15% seen once. The sample taken for sequencing was whole blood. These receptors were collected from an adult who was a healthcare worker with PCR-confirmed SARS-CoV-2 infection or an uninfected control (not recorded which).

The chain recombines TRBV29-1 with TRBJ1-1, with D unresolved. V was cut by 4 bases and J by 2 bases, with 11 bases left in between. The CDR3 length is 13 residues. Germline V gives CDR1 SQVTM, CDR2 ANQGSEA. CDR3 sequence (DNA): TGCAGCGTTGTACCGGGCCCCAACACTGAAGCTTTCTTT. Its protein product is CSVVPGPNTEAFF.

The chain is built from TRBV28 and TRBJ1-5, with D unclear. The CDR3 has 13 amino acids. Germline loops: CDR1 MDHEN, CDR2 SYDVKM. Trimming removed 3 bases at V and 5 bases at J, with 8 bases between. The CDR3 sequence: CASSFVEDQPQHF. The CDR3 DNA follows: TGTGCCAGCAGTTTTGTAGAAGATCAGCCCCAGCATTTT.

The genes are TRBV11-2 and TRBJ1-1; D unresolved. The CDR3 is 11 amino acids. The V and J ends lost 1 base and 11 bases respectively, with 8 bases between them. Germline V gene lookup returns CDR1 SGHAT and CDR2 FQNNGV. The CDR3 sequence is CASSLVGSAFF. CDR3 coding DNA: TGTGCCAGCAGCTTAGTGGGGTCTGCTTTCTTT.

This clonotype was counted between two and nine times. V is TRBV28 and J is TRBJ1-5; no reliable D call. Germline CDR1 is MDHEN and CDR2 is SYDVKM. This CDR3 spans 13 amino acids. V was cut by 2 bases and J by 7 bases, with 9 bases left in between. The CDR3 spells CASSLVLGQPQHF. In DNA form, the CDR3 reads TGTGCCAGCAGTTTAGTACTCGGACAGCCCCAGCATTTT.

This clonotype appeared many times. The chain combines TRBV7-9 with TRBJ1-2, with unresolved D. The CDR3 is 13 amino acids. Germline V gives CDR1 SEHNR, CDR2 FQNEAQ (reference sequence). Trimming shortened V by 5 bases and J by 1 base, and 8 bases separated the two germline ends. Here the CDR3 DNA reads TGTGCCAGCAGCATCGGTCGTAACTATGGCTACACCTTC. The encoded protein is CASSIGRNYGYTF. Variable domain in full (rest from reference TRBV7-9 and TRBJ1-2): DTGVSQNPRHKITKRGQNVTFRCDPISEHNRLYWYRQTLGQGPEFLTYFQNEAQLEKSRLLSDRFSAERPKGSFSTLEIQRTEQGDSAMYLCASSIGRNYGYTFGSGTRLTVV.